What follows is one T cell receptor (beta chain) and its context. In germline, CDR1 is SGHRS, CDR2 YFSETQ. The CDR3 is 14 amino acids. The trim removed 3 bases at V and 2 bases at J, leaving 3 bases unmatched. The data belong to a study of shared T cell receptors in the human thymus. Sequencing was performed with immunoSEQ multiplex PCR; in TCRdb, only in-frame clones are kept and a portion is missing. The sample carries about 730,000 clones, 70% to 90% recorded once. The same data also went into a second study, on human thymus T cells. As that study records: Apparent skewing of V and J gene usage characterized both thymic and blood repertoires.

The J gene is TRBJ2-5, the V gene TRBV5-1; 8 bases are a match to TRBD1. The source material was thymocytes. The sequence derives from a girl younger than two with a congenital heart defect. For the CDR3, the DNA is TGCGCCAGCAGCTCGGACAGGGCTCAAGAGACCCAGTACTTC. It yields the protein CASSSDRAQETQYF.